The 29 T cell receptor beta chains below all came from one sample that was sequenced in a study of blood T cell repertoires in COVID-19 (dated by TCRdb to 2018 to 2021). The library came from the immunoSEQ multiplex PCR assay. TCRdb took this table from immuneACCESS and kept in-frame rearrangements with V and J called. Such tables lack part of the clones; where checked against another copy, unresolved V genes explain under half of the gap, and the rest is unexplained. Recorded for this sample are 250,000 to 350,000 clones; 87% of them occurred a single time. 2% to 2.5% of the sample is in the top ten clones. The source material was peripheral blood. The source of these receptors is a woman aged 45 to 65 who had recovered from COVID-19.

In this sample, this clone turned up a few times. The chain uses TRBV18 and TRBJ1-1; D ambiguous. The CDR3 runs to 14 residues. Deletions cut 5 bases from V and 1 base from J, with 11 bases between. Germline CDR1 and CDR2: KGHSH and LQKENI. This CDR3 is CASSSQVTNTEAFF. CDR3 sequence (DNA): TGTGCCAGCTCATCGCAGGTTACGAACACTGAAGCTTTCTTT.

The rearrangement joins TRBV11-2 to TRBJ2-7; TRBD2 aligns across 9 bases. Germline lookup yields CDR1 SGHAT and CDR2 FQNNGV. Trimming removed 1 base from V and 3 bases from J; junction bases left unmatched: 7. The CDR3 covers 16 residues. The DNA for the CDR3 is TGTGCCAGCAGCTTAGCCTCGGGACTAGCTGGCTACGAGCAGTACTTC. It is translated as CASSLASGLAGYEQYF.

This clone was observed many times. The chain joins TRBV2 to TRBJ2-5; TRBD1 agrees at 8 bases. Germline CDR1 SNHLY, CDR2 FYNNEI. The CDR3 is made up of 13 amino acids. Unmatched junction bases numbered 6, after V lost 11 bases and J lost 1 base. CDR3 bases: TGTGCCGTCCGACAGGGGAGCCAAGAGACCCAGTACTTC. Translated: CAVRQGSQETQYF. The entire variable domain, with the rest obtained from reference TRBV2 and TRBJ2-5, is as follows: EPEVTQTPSHQVTQMGQEVILRCVPISNHLYFYWYRQILGQKVEFLVSFYNNEISEKSEIFDDQFSVERPDGSNFTLKIRSTKLEDSAMYFCAVRQGSQETQYFGPGTRLLVL.

This chain connects TRBV11-1 to TRBJ2-2; 7 nucleotides agree with TRBD1. The germline gives CDR1 SGHAT, CDR2 FQDESV (reference sequence). The J segment lost 7 bases and the V segment lost 2 bases, leaving 4 bases of the junction unmatched. The length of the CDR3 is 14 residues. DNA for the CDR3: TGTGCCAGCAGCTTAATGACAGGGTACGGGGAGCTGTTTTTT. Protein sequence: CASSLMTGYGELFF.

V gene TRBV18 combines with J gene TRBJ2-7; no firm D call. CDR1 and CDR2 from the germline V gene are KGHSH and LQKENI. There are 8 residues in the CDR3. CDR3 nucleotide sequence: TGTCAGTTCTACGAGCAGTACTTC. Translated, it gives CQFYEQYF.

This clone was recorded a few times. The chain carries TRBV7-9 and TRBJ1-2; possibly TRBD1 for D (6 bases). V lost 5 bases and J 8 bases, leaving 12 bases between the germline ends. The CDR3 loop spans 12 amino acids. Germline-derived CDR1 and CDR2 are SEHNR and FQNEAQ (reference sequence). The CDR3 DNA reads TGTGCCAGCAGCCCACAGGGAGAAGGCTACACCTTC. Its protein is CASSPQGEGYTF.

The chain has TRBV27 and TRBJ2-2; D is perhaps TRBD1 (5 bases). Trimming left V 2 bases short and J 5 bases short, with 9 bases between. Germline lookup yields CDR1 MNHEY and CDR2 SMNVEV (reference sequence). This CDR3 comprises 14 residues. This chain's CDR3 is CASSLAPGTGELFF. CDR3 DNA sequence: TGTGCCAGCAGTTTAGCCCCAGGGACCGGGGAGCTGTTTTTT.

J is TRBJ2-4 and V is TRBV12-5, with D possibly matching TRBD1 (5 bases). The CDR3 sequence is 17 residues long. Germline V gene sequence: CDR1 LGHNT, CDR2 FRNRAP. The germline V and J ends were trimmed by 7 bases and 0 bases, with 19 bases remaining between them. This CDR3 is CASATLSGSLAKNIQYF. The CDR3 bases are TGTGCTAGTGCCACCCTCTCAGGGTCACTAGCCAAAAACATTCAGTACTTC.

The chain employs TRBV30 and TRBJ1-2; 7 bases are shared with TRBD1. Trimming at V came to 0 bases and at J to 8 bases, leaving 6 bases not matched to a gene. CDR1 is GTSNPN, CDR2 SVGIG, per germline (reference sequence). CDR3 length: 13 residues. The CDR3 nucleotides are TGTGCCTGGAGTGTTACTCGACAGGGCGGCTACACCTTC. Amino acid sequence: CAWSVTRQGGYTF.

This clone was found a few times. This rearrangement joins TRBV27 to TRBJ1-2, with a possible D match to TRBD1 (5 bases). V lost 4 bases and J 8 bases, leaving 14 bases between the germline ends. From germline, CDR1 is MNHEY and CDR2 SMNVEV (reference sequence). The CDR3 consists of 13 residues. The CDR3 nucleotides read TGTGCCAGCAGTTCTTTCAGGGATCGGGGCTACACCTTC. Protein: CASSSFRDRGYTF.

The V and J genes are TRBV18 and TRBJ2-5; the D gene is possibly TRBD1 (6 bases). V gave up 4 bases and J gave up 4 bases, with 22 bases separating them. The CDR3 extends over 17 amino acids. From germline, CDR1 is KGHSH and CDR2 LQKENI. In DNA, the CDR3 is TGTGCCAGCTCACGAAGGGCTACTTTTCAGGGGTTAGAGACCCAGTACTTC. Translating gives CASSRRATFQGLETQYF.

The rearrangement uses TRBV19 and TRBJ1-6, with D possibly TRBD1 on 6 matching bases. The V end was cut by 5 bases, the J end by 1 base, with 24 bases between. The CDR3 covers 20 residues. The germline CDR1 and CDR2 sequences are LNHDA and SQIVND (reference sequence). The CDR3 sequence is CASSRQARGLVVSYNSPLHF. The CDR3 DNA sequence: TGTGCCAGTAGTCGACAGGCGAGAGGACTGGTCGTATCCTATAATTCACCCCTCCACTTT.

V is TRBV5-4 and J is TRBJ2-4, with D maybe TRBD2 (5 bases). This CDR3 region has 14 residues. CDR1 and CDR2 (germline): SGHNT, YYREEE (reference sequence). Trimming took 4 bases from V and 7 from J, leaving 15 bases between them. CDR3: CASSPSKGENIQYF. CDR3 DNA: TGTGCCAGCAGCCCCTCTAAGGGAGAGAACATTCAGTACTTC.

Concerning this clone: This same CDR3 is encoded by further DNA sequences in the sample. V gene TRBV7-2 combines with J gene TRBJ2-5; D is unclear. This CDR3 has 12 residues. Germline lookup yields CDR1 SGHTA and CDR2 FQGNSA. The V end was cut by 1 base, the J end by 4 bases, with 4 bases between. CDR3 nucleotides: TGTGCCAGCAGCTTAGTCCGAGAGACCCAGTACTTC. As protein: CASSLVRETQYF.

V is TRBV7-2 and J is TRBJ1-2, with 8 bases matching TRBD1. V shed 1 base, J shed 7 bases, and the junction held 8 bases outside the gene matches. The CDR3 is 15 amino acids. Germline assignment: CDR1 SGHTA and CDR2 FQGNSA. DNA of the CDR3: TGTGCCAGCAGCTTAGGCCCCGGACAGGGAGGTGGCTACACCTTC. Residues: CASSLGPGQGGGYTF.

The rearrangement uses TRBV7-2 and TRBJ2-7; unclear D gene. Germline V gene lookup returns CDR1 SGHTA and CDR2 FQGNSA. The CDR3 is 12 amino acids. V lost 1 base and J 3 bases, leaving 4 bases between the germline ends. The chain's CDR3 is CASSLDHYEQYF. For the CDR3, the DNA is TGTGCCAGCAGCTTAGATCACTACGAGCAGTACTTC.

The V and J genes are TRBV6-6 and TRBJ1-1; D is possibly TRBD1 (5 bases). Deletions cut 4 bases from V and 5 bases from J, with 11 bases between. CDR3 length: 13 residues. Germline CDR1 and CDR2: MNHNY and SVGAGI (reference sequence). The CDR3 DNA follows: TGTGCCAGCAGTTTCCAGGGTGGGACTGAAGCTTTCTTT. This sequence encodes CASSFQGGTEAFF.

The V and J genes are TRBV7-9 and TRBJ2-5, with TRBD1 matching 8 bases. This CDR3 contains 16 residues. Germline lookup yields CDR1 SEHNR and CDR2 FQNEAQ (reference sequence). V trimming: 3 bases; J trimming: 0 bases; junction bases outside the gene matches: 6. CDR3 nucleotides: TGTGCCAGCAGCTTTTGGACAGGGACGAACCAAGAGACCCAGTACTTC. Translation gives CASSFWTGTNQETQYF.

The chain recombines TRBV6-1 with TRBJ1-2; no clear D. From germline, CDR1 is MNHNS and CDR2 SASEGT. This CDR3 comprises 15 residues. Trimming shortened V by 1 base and J by 3 bases, and 12 bases separated the two germline ends. The CDR3 DNA follows: TGTGCCAGCAGTGAAGGCCACGGGGTGTACTATGGCTACACCTTC. Protein product: CASSEGHGVYYGYTF.

V usage is TRBV11-2 and J usage is TRBJ2-5; 9 bases agree with TRBD2. Germline V gene sequence: CDR1 SGHAT, CDR2 FQNNGV. The CDR3 runs to 17 residues. The V gene end was trimmed by 6 bases and the J gene end by 5 bases; junction bases not matched to a gene: 16. The CDR3 region has the DNA TGTGCCAGCAGGTCGCGGGGGGGGCTATATGCGGCGGAGACCCAGTACTTC. Protein: CASRSRGGLYAAETQYF. The full variable domain, with the rest looked up from reference TRBV11-2 and TRBJ2-5, is EAGVAQSPRYKIIEKRQSVAFWCNPISGHATLYWYQQILGQGPKLLIQFQNNGVVDDSQLPKDRFSAERLKGVDSTLKIQPAKLEDSAVYLCASRSRGGLYAAETQYFGPGTRLLVL.

This clone has ten or more counts. CDR3 bases: TGTGCCAGCAGCTTTATACCAGGCAGCGAAGCTTTCTTT. Its protein product is CASSFIPGSEAFF. The rearrangement uses TRBV7-9 and TRBJ1-1; no definite D call. The CDR3 contains 13 residues. Looked up from germline, CDR1 is SEHNR and CDR2 is FQNEAQ (reference sequence). Trimming took off 3 bases at V and 8 bases at J, with 13 bases between the two ends.

As regards this clone: Other nucleotide sequences from this sample produce the same CDR3. The rearrangement joins TRBV28 to TRBJ2-2; D unresolved. In germline, CDR1 is MDHEN, CDR2 SYDVKM. The CDR3 has 10 amino acids. The ends were cut back, 10 bases at V and 4 bases at J, with 4 bases in the middle. DNA for the CDR3: TGTGCCACTAGCACCGGGGAGCTGTTTTTT. Protein sequence: CATSTGELFF.

The chain is built from TRBV4-1 and TRBJ1-3; TRBD1 is a possible D gene (6 bases). CDR1 and CDR2 from the germline V gene are MGHRA and YSYEKL. There are 14 residues in the CDR3. Trimming took off 4 bases at V and 10 bases at J, with 17 bases between the two ends. The CDR3 region is CASSLLDRRGTIYF. The CDR3 region has the DNA TGCGCCAGCAGCCTACTCGACAGGAGAGGTACCATATATTTT.

V gene TRBV15 combines with J gene TRBJ2-5; D perhaps matches TRBD2 (6 bases). The V gene lost 7 bases and the J gene lost 4 bases, with 13 bases spanning the gap. CDR3 length: 13 residues. From germline, CDR1 is LNHNV and CDR2 YYDKDF (reference sequence). The CDR3 spells CATTQEGRETQYF. The CDR3 DNA reads as TGTGCCACCACCCAGGAGGGTAGAGAGACCCAGTACTTC.

This chain connects TRBV13 to TRBJ2-1; 7 positions agree with TRBD1. Germline assignment: CDR1 PRHDT and CDR2 FYEKMQ (reference sequence). With V trimmed by 5 bases and J by 6 bases, 10 bases remained unmatched. The CDR3 sequence is 15 residues long. The CDR3 bases are TGTGCCAGCAGCCTCAGACAGGGTGTACGCAATGAGCAGTTCTTC. It translates to CASSLRQGVRNEQFF.

The sample holds one count of this clone. This chain connects TRBV28 to TRBJ2-7, with D tentatively TRBD2 (7 bases). The V end was cut by 5 bases, the J end by 4 bases, with 15 bases between. Germline V gives CDR1 MDHEN, CDR2 SYDVKM. This CDR3 spans 14 amino acids. CDR3 protein: CASSLHGGQYEQYF. The CDR3 nucleotides are TGTGCCAGCAGTCTACACGGGGGGCAATACGAGCAGTACTTC.

The CDR3 DNA follows: TGTGCCAGCAGCCTCTGGACTAGCGGGAAAAGCACAGATACGCAGTATTTT. It yields the protein CASSLWTSGKSTDTQYF. This chain joins TRBV7-2 and TRBJ2-3; TRBD2 aligns across 12 bases. The CDR3 contains 17 residues. CDR1 is SGHTA, CDR2 FQGNSA, per germline. J was trimmed by 0 bases and V by 5 bases; bases with no gene match: 6. Combining the CDR3 with reference TRBV7-2 and TRBJ2-3 gives the whole variable domain GAGVSQSPSNKVTEKGKDVELRCDPISGHTALYWYRQSLGQGLEFLIYFQGNSAPDKSGLPSDRFSAERTGGSVSTLTIQRTQQEDSAVYLCASSLWTSGKSTDTQYFGPGTRLTVL.

This chain uses TRBV4-2 with TRBJ2-3; 10 bases agree with TRBD2. The CDR3 runs to 15 residues. CDR1 and CDR2 (germline): LGHNA, YNFKEQ. J gave up 2 bases and V 4 bases, and 3 bases lay outside the gene matches. Written as DNA, the CDR3 is TGTGCCAGCAGCCCCAGCGGGAGGGACACAGATACGCAGTATTTT. Amino acid sequence: CASSPSGRDTDTQYF.

The chain links TRBV7-2 to TRBJ1-1; D is possibly TRBD1 (6 bases). The CDR3 is made up of 13 amino acids. V was shortened by 2 bases and J by 7 bases, with 11 bases between the two germline ends. CDR1 SGHTA and CDR2 FQGNSA come from the germline V gene. The CDR3 DNA follows: TGTGCCAGCAGCTTACCCAACAGGGATGAAGCTTTCTTT. This codes for CASSLPNRDEAFF.